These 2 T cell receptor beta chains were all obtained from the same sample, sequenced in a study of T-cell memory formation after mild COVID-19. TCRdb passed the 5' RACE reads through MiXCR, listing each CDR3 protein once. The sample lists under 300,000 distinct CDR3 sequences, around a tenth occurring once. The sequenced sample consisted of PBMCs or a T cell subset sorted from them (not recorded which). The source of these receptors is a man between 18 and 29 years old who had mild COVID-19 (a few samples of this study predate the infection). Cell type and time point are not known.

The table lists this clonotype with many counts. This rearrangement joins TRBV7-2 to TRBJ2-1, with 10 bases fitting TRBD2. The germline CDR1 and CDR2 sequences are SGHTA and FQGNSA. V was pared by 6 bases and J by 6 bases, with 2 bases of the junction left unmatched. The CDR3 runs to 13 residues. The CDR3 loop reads CASRSSGGNEQFF. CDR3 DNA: TGTGCCAGCAGGTCTAGCGGGGGCAATGAGCAGTTCTTC.

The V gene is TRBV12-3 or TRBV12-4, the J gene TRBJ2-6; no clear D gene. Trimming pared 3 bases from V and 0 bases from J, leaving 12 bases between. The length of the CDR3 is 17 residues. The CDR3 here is CASSFRVLSSGANVLTF. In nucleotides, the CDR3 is TGTGCCAGCAGTTTCCGGGTCCTTTCCTCTGGGGCCAACGTCCTGACTTTC.